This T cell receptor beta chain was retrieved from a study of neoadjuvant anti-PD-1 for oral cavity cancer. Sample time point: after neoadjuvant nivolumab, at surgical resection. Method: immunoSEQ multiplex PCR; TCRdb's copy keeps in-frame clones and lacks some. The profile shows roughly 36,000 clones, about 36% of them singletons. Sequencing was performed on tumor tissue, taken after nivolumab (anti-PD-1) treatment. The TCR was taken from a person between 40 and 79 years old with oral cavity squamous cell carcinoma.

This chain's CDR3 is CASRKTGGGVLNTEAFF. DNA of the CDR3: TGTGCCAGTAGAAAGACAGGGGGCGGAGTATTGAACACTGAAGCTTTCTTT. The chain uses TRBV19 and TRBJ1-1; 10 nucleotides agree with TRBD1. V lost 6 bases and J lost 0; bases outside the gene matches: 10. The CDR3 runs 17 residues. Germline V gene data show CDR1 as LNHDA and CDR2 as SQIVND (reference sequence).